This T cell receptor beta chain was recovered during a study of T-cell memory formation after mild COVID-19. Background on the study: Largely donor-specific sequence clusters came from a couple of donors. Notes on the study in general: Clones shrinking from day 15 to 85 showed even CD4/CD8 mixes; later expanders tilted CD4+. Cross-reactive memory appears to have joined, as suggested by some responding clones showing up in pre-infection memory. Contracting CD4+ clones lay largely in CM and EM, with CD8+ ones residing in EMRA.

Via MiXCR, TCRdb re-called the 5' RACE reads, giving one row per CDR3 protein. Here the sample spans 550,000 to 650,000 distinct CDR3 sequences, roughly 17% being singletons. As to this clonotype: Its antigen is not known. The junction and the germline gene differ at one end; a read error may be behind it.

The CDR3 consists of 16 residues. The sequence was collected from an adult woman who had mild COVID-19 (a few samples of this study predate the infection). Cell type and time point are not known. The material sequenced was PBMCs or a T cell subset sorted from them (not recorded which). The V call is TRBV23-1, the J call TRBJ2-7; 10 bases align to TRBD1. TRBV23-1 is assigned to the ORF class and has an uncertain function. The CDR3 coding sequence is TGCGCCAGCAGTCGTTTCCGGGGACAGGGGTCCTCCGAGCAGTACTTC. This codes for CASSRFRGQGSSEQYF.